This record concerns one T cell receptor (beta chain) sequence. The antigen remains unidentified. The data derive from a study of vaccination effects on CD4 cells after COVID-19. Prior to sequencing, the ViraFEST assay stimulated PBMC with viral peptide pools, which expanded the antigen-specific CD4+ T cells. A roughly ten-day culture period preceded the isolation of CD4+ T cells. As their vaccination, participants received two doses of either BNT162b2 or mRNA-1273. Assay: immunoSEQ multiplex PCR; the TCRdb copy retains only in-frame clones and omits some. The data show some 21,000 clones, approximately 76% seen once. This CDR3 region has 14 residues. Germline V lookup: CDR1 SGHRS, CDR2 YFSETQ. Trimming cost V 4 bases and J 1 base, with 8 bases left between them.

Sample: CD4+ T cells from PBMCs cultured with HCoV-229E spike peptides, taken after COVID-19 vaccination. The source is a human donor who received a COVID-19 vaccine. The chain combines TRBV5-1 with TRBJ2-2, with unresolved D. CDR3 DNA: TGCGCCAGCAGCAACTCAAAGAACACCGGGGAGCTGTTTTTT. Translation: CASSNSKNTGELFF.